Following are 17 T cell receptor beta chains from one sample sequenced in a study of T cell responses to AZD1222 COVID-19 vaccine. Libraries were prepared by immunoSEQ multiplex PCR; TCRdb keeps only in-frame clonotypes and omits some of them. The sample consists of roughly 150,000 clones, about 92% of them appearing once. The specimen was peripheral blood, collected 28 days after the second AZD1222 dose. These receptors all stem from an adult who received the AZD1222 COVID-19 vaccine.

J is TRBJ1-2 and V is TRBV7-9; TRBD1 agrees at 7 bases. This CDR3 has 16 amino acids. Germline V CDR1 and CDR2: SEHNR, FQNEAQ (reference sequence). Germline trimming cut 3 bases from V and 4 bases from J; bases unmatched to any gene: 11. The CDR3 sequence: CASSLTLTTGPYGYTF. The DNA for the CDR3 is TGTGCCAGCAGCTTGACCTTAACGACAGGGCCCTATGGCTACACCTTC.

The chain uses TRBV10-3 and TRBJ1-1, with D hard to call. Trimming took off 3 bases at V and 2 bases at J, with 13 bases between the two ends. The CDR3 is made up of 15 amino acids. Germline values: CDR1 ENHRY, CDR2 SYGVKD. CDR3 sequence: CAISDRLASNTEAFF. The CDR3 coding sequence is TGTGCCATCAGTGACCGGTTAGCCTCTAACACTGAAGCTTTCTTT.

This chain's CDR3 is CASSQGGQAFF. CDR3 DNA sequence: TGTGCCAGCAGCCAAGGGGGGCAAGCTTTCTTT. The chain uses TRBV3-1 (or the pseudogene TRBV3-2) and TRBJ1-1; a possible D gene is TRBD1 (6 bases). The CDR3 is 11 residues long. V was trimmed by 1 base and J by 9 bases, leaving 6 bases between them. The germline CDR1 and CDR2 sequences are LGHDT and YNNKEL (reference sequence).

V and J are TRBV19 and TRBJ2-1; 7 nucleotides match TRBD2. Trimming at V came to 8 bases and at J to 8 bases, leaving 9 bases not matched to a gene. Germline V gene lookup returns CDR1 LNHDA and CDR2 SQIVND (reference sequence). The CDR3 has 13 residues. CDR3 in DNA: TGTGCCAGTGGGGGGGACCCTTTGGATGAGCAGTTCTTC. Its translation: CASGGDPLDEQFF. Supplemented by reference TRBV19 and TRBJ2-1, the full variable domain reads DGGITQSPKYLFRKEGQNVTLSCEQNLNHDAMYWYRQDPGQGLRLIYYSQIVNDFQKGDIAEGYSVSREKKESFPLTVTSAQKNPTAFYLCASGGDPLDEQFFGPGTRLTVL.

The CDR3 DNA sequence: TGTGCCAGCAGCTTCGGGACAGGGCCCTACGAGCAGTACTTC. It encodes CASSFGTGPYEQYF. This sequence joins TRBV13 and TRBJ2-7; 9 positions agree with TRBD1. Germline V gene data show CDR1 as PRHDT and CDR2 as FYEKMQ (reference sequence). V lost 3 bases and J lost 2; bases outside the gene matches: 2. The length of the CDR3 is 14 residues. The full variable domain, with the rest looked up from reference TRBV13 and TRBJ2-7, is AAGVIQSPRHLIKEKRETATLKCYPIPRHDTVYWYQQGPGQDPQFLISFYEKMQSDKGSIPDRFSAQQFSDYHSELNMSSLELGDSALYFCASSFGTGPYEQYFGPGTRLTVT.

The gene calls are TRBV27 and TRBJ2-7; 13 bases align to TRBD2. This CDR3 has 16 amino acids. The V gene end was trimmed by 7 bases and the J gene end by 2 bases; junction bases not matched to a gene: 8. The germline gives CDR1 MNHEY, CDR2 SMNVEV (reference sequence). In DNA form, the CDR3 reads TGTGCCAGCAAACTAGCGGGAGGGCCGGGCCCCTACGAGCAGTACTTC. This gives the protein CASKLAGGPGPYEQYF.

The chain employs TRBV19 and TRBJ1-5; maybe TRBD1 (5 bases). The germline CDR1 and CDR2 sequences are LNHDA and SQIVND (reference sequence). Trimming removed 3 bases from V and 3 bases from J, with 12 bases in between. There are 15 residues in the CDR3. CDR3 loop: CASSMWGEDNQPQHF. The CDR3 DNA sequence: TGTGCCAGTAGTATGTGGGGGGAGGACAATCAGCCCCAGCATTTT. Supplemented by reference TRBV19 and TRBJ1-5, the full variable domain reads DGGITQSPKYLFRKEGQNVTLSCEQNLNHDAMYWYRQDPGQGLRLIYYSQIVNDFQKGDIAEGYSVSREKKESFPLTVTSAQKNPTAFYLCASSMWGEDNQPQHFGDGTRLSIL.

The rearrangement links TRBV2 to TRBJ2-3; 12 bases agree with TRBD2. Germline V gene data show CDR1 as SNHLY and CDR2 as FYNNEI. J was trimmed by 0 bases and V by 8 bases; bases with no gene match: 3. This CDR3 is built from 15 residues. DNA for the CDR3: TGTGCCAGCTCCGGGACTAGCGGGAGCACAGATACGCAGTATTTT. Protein sequence: CASSGTSGSTDTQYF.

The rearrangement joins TRBV28 to TRBJ1-1; TRBD1 matches at 8 bases. The CDR3 runs 14 residues. V dropped 6 bases and J dropped 0; count of bases not matched to a gene: 3. Germline CDR1 MDHEN, CDR2 SYDVKM. Here the CDR3 DNA reads TGTGCCAGCAGCCCGGGACAGGTGAACACTGAAGCTTTCTTT. Its protein product is CASSPGQVNTEAFF.

V and J are TRBV29-1 and TRBJ1-2; a possible D gene is TRBD1 (5 bases). Germline CDR1 SQVTM, CDR2 ANQGSEA. The V and J ends lost 6 bases and 4 bases respectively, with 9 bases between them. The CDR3 consists of 11 residues. CDR3: CSVTGGYGYTF. Here the CDR3 DNA reads TGCAGCGTGACCGGGGGCTATGGCTACACCTTC.

This sequence joins TRBV24-1 and TRBJ2-5, with 8 bases lining up with TRBD2. With V trimmed by 6 bases and J by 4 bases, 15 bases remained unmatched. Germline V gene sequence: CDR1 KGHDR, CDR2 SFDVKD. The CDR3 spans 17 residues. The DNA of the CDR3 is TGTGCCACCAGTAGCTTTAGCGGGACCCTGCCAGGAGAGACCCAGTACTTC. Its translation is CATSSFSGTLPGETQYF.

The chain couples TRBV27 to TRBJ2-7; 8 nucleotides line up with TRBD2. The germline gives CDR1 MNHEY, CDR2 SMNVEV (reference sequence). The CDR3 runs to 13 residues. Unmatched junction bases numbered 7, after V lost 6 bases and J lost 6 bases. CDR3 in DNA: TGTGCCAGCAGCCAGGGACTAGGGGGCGAGCAGTACTTC. Translating gives CASSQGLGGEQYF.

The chain employs TRBV4-2 and TRBJ2-3; D possibly matches TRBD1 or TRBD2 (5 bases each). The CDR3 has 17 residues. The V end lost 2 bases, the J end lost 0 bases, and 15 bases lay between the germline ends. Looked up from germline, CDR1 is LGHNA and CDR2 is YNFKEQ. In DNA form, the CDR3 reads TGTGCCAGCAGCCAACCACCAGGGACGGCTAGCACAGATACGCAGTATTTT. It is translated as CASSQPPGTASTDTQYF.

V gene TRBV6-2 or TRBV6-3 combines with J gene TRBJ2-2; a weak D match, TRBD2 (5 bases). V lost 5 bases to trimming and J lost 4 bases, with 14 bases between them. Germline assignment: CDR1 MNHEY and CDR2 SVGEGT. CDR3 length equals 15 residues. CDR3 DNA sequence: TGTGCCAGCAGTAATGACGGAGGAACCACCGGGGAGCTGTTTTTT. This sequence encodes CASSNDGGTTGELFF.

The V and J genes are TRBV27 and TRBJ2-1; D is perhaps TRBD2 (5 bases). V gave up 2 bases and J gave up 2 bases, with 13 bases separating them. The CDR3 runs 16 residues. CDR1 and CDR2 from the germline V gene are MNHEY and SMNVEV (reference sequence). In DNA form, the CDR3 reads TGTGCCAGCAGTTTAATAGCGCTTGCGGCCTACAATGAGCAGTTCTTC. This gives the protein CASSLIALAAYNEQFF.

The chain joins TRBV5-4 to TRBJ1-6; TRBD1 matches at 9 bases. V lost 6 bases to trimming and J lost 8 bases; unmatched junction nucleotides: 12. The CDR3 loop spans 16 amino acids. CDR1 is SGHNT, CDR2 YYREEE, per germline (reference sequence). The CDR3, as DNA: TGTGCCAGCACCCTACACCGGGACAGGGTCTATTCACCCCTCCACTTT. It codes for CASTLHRDRVYSPLHF.

The chain has TRBV10-3 and TRBJ2-5; D uncertain. The CDR3 runs 13 residues. Germline-derived CDR1 and CDR2 are ENHRY and SYGVKD. Trimming removed 4 bases from V and 1 base from J, with 7 bases in between. CDR3 DNA: TGTGCCATCAGTGGGGGAACCCAAGAGACCCAGTACTTC. This sequence encodes CAISGGTQETQYF.